Listed here are 22 T cell receptor beta chains from one sample, sequenced in a study of CD8 T cells in ankylosing spondylitis. Study outcomes and limitations: Seemingly distinctive of ankylosing spondylitis blood was a TCR beta motif formed by eight highly homologous variants.

TCRdb re-derived calls from the 5' RACE reads in MiXCR, one entry per CDR3 protein. Of about 800,000 distinct CDR3 sequences in the sample, roughly 12% were seen once. No antigen has been identified for these receptors. Sequencing was carried out using blood, either unsorted or a sorted T cell fraction (not recorded which). Receptor source: a male donor with ankylosing spondylitis.

This clonotype occurred many times. V is TRBV12-3 or TRBV12-4 and J is TRBJ2-7; 7 bases are a match to TRBD1. J lost 12 bases, V lost 6 bases, and 11 bases had no gene match. The CDR3 is made up of 12 amino acids. The chain's CDR3 is CASSRTGTSPYF. CDR3 coding DNA: TGTGCCAGCAGCCGGACAGGTACTTCCCCGTACTTC.

In its sample, this clonotype was seen a few times. This chain uses TRBV6-2 or TRBV6-3 with TRBJ1-5, with 8 bases aligning to TRBD1. Trimming took 10 bases from V and 8 from J; bases not matched to a gene: 16. This CDR3 region has 15 residues. CDR1 MNHEY and CDR2 SVGEGT come from the germline V gene. CDR3 in DNA: TGTGCCACCATGCCCAGGACAGGGTCAATGGAGCCCCAGCATTTT. It specifies CATMPRTGSMEPQHF.

The V call is TRBV20-1, the J call TRBJ1-6, with D possibly matching TRBD1 (6 bases). Germline V gives CDR1 DFQATT, CDR2 SNEGSKA (reference sequence). This CDR3 contains 14 residues. Between the trimmed V and J ends, which lost 6 bases and 7 bases, there was a span of 16 bases. The CDR3 DNA follows: TGCAGTGCCGGCCGGACAGCCGGGAATTCACCCCTCCACTTT. Residues: CSAGRTAGNSPLHF.

This clonotype was found a few times. The CDR3 nucleotides read TGCAGTGCTGCAATGGGGGGGGGAGCTTTCTTT. Translation: CSAAMGGGAFF. This chain uses TRBV20-1 with TRBJ1-1; D may be TRBD1 (5 bases). V lost 5 bases and J 10 bases, leaving 14 bases between the germline ends. The CDR3 loop spans 11 amino acids. Germline lookup yields CDR1 DFQATT and CDR2 SNEGSKA (reference sequence).

Points on this clonotype: The germline gene is not matched at one end of the junction; a read error may be the cause. The chain has TRBV20-1 and TRBJ2-7; 10 bases line up with TRBD2. The CDR3 runs to 12 residues. CDR1 and CDR2 (germline): DFQATT, SNEGSKA (reference sequence). The DNA for the CDR3 is TGCAGTACTAGCGGGATTTACTACGAGCAGTACTTC. Its protein is CSTSGIYYEQYF.

This chain links TRBV6-2 or TRBV6-3 with TRBJ2-7, with 8 nucleotides matching TRBD2. Germline lookup yields CDR1 MNHEY and CDR2 SVGEGT. The V and J ends lost 2 bases and 2 bases, in that order; junction bases with no gene match: 11. This CDR3 is 17 amino acids long. CDR3 bases: TGTGCCAGCAGTTACCGGGCTAGACTAGCGCGAACCTACGAGCAGTACTTC. Its translation: CASSYRARLARTYEQYF.

The rearrangement joins TRBV6-1 to TRBJ2-3; 7 nucleotides line up with TRBD2. The length of the CDR3 is 16 residues. V was pared by 4 bases and J by 7 bases, with 14 bases of the junction left unmatched. In germline, CDR1 is MNHNS, CDR2 SASEGT. The CDR3: CASSVTGGGAGYTQYF. CDR3 DNA sequence: TGTGCCAGCAGTGTGACCGGAGGAGGAGCGGGATATACGCAGTATTTT.

The chain employs TRBV4-2 and TRBJ2-2; a weak D match, TRBD2 (6 bases). V lost 8 bases, J lost 4 bases, and 8 bases lay in between. CDR3 length equals 12 residues. Germline values: CDR1 LGHNA, CDR2 YNFKEQ. The CDR3 loop is CASGRITGELFF. In nucleotides, the CDR3 is TGTGCCAGCGGGAGGATCACCGGGGAGCTGTTTTTT.

This clonotype came up a few times. The chain is built from TRBV3-1 and TRBJ2-1; 7 bases map to TRBD2. Trimming removed 8 bases from V and 3 bases from J; junction bases left unmatched: 10. Germline CDR1 reads LGHDT; CDR2 reads YNNKEL (reference sequence). The CDR3 extends over 15 amino acids. Written as DNA, the CDR3 is TGTGCCAGCTGCGTTGCGATAGCGGGCTACAATGAGCAGTTCTTC. Its translation is CASCVAIAGYNEQFF.

This clonotype showed up many times. The J gene is TRBJ2-7, the V gene TRBV6-1; 7 bases map to TRBD1. From germline, CDR1 is MNHNS and CDR2 SASEGT. CDR3 length: 15 residues. V was clipped by 8 bases and J by 5 bases; unmatched bases: 15. CDR3 protein: CASYSTGDLLNEQYF. In nucleotides, the CDR3 is TGTGCCAGCTATTCAACAGGGGACCTCTTGAACGAGCAGTACTTC.

The chain uses TRBV20-1 and TRBJ1-3; 8 bases align to TRBD1. The V segment lost 6 bases and the J segment 2 bases; nucleotides outside the gene matches: 6. This CDR3 has 14 residues. The germline CDR1 and CDR2 sequences are DFQATT and SNEGSKA (reference sequence). The CDR3 sequence: CSAAGQEAGNTIYF. As DNA, the CDR3 is TGCAGTGCCGCGGGACAGGAAGCTGGAAACACCATATATTTT.

This clonotype appeared many times. The chain is built from TRBV29-1 and TRBJ2-5, with D perhaps matching TRBD1 or TRBD2 (5 bases each). Trimming stripped 5 bases from V and 4 bases from J, with 8 bases between. CDR3 length: 11 amino acids. Per germline, CDR1 SQVTM and CDR2 ANQGSEA. CDR3 nucleotides: TGCAGCGTTATGAGGGGAGAGACCCAGTACTTC. Its protein product is CSVMRGETQYF.

The V call is TRBV20-1, the J call TRBJ1-2, with TRBD1 identical over 10 bases. The trim removed 0 bases at V and 4 bases at J, leaving 5 bases unmatched. CDR3 length: 15 residues. CDR1 is DFQATT, CDR2 SNEGSKA, per germline (reference sequence). CDR3 amino acids: CSARDPGQGTYGYTF. The DNA for the CDR3 is TGCAGTGCTAGAGATCCGGGACAGGGGACCTATGGCTACACCTTC.

V is TRBV7-3 and J is TRBJ2-5; unclear D gene. Germline assignment: CDR1 SGHTA and CDR2 FQGTGA. V was shortened by 6 bases and J by 5 bases, with 19 bases between the two germline ends. This CDR3 contains 15 residues. DNA of the CDR3: TGTGCCAGCAGTTTCCGGGCTCGCCTTGCTGAGACCCAGTACTTC. Its protein is CASSFRARLAETQYF. The whole variable domain, filled in from reference TRBV7-3 and TRBJ2-5, reads GAGVSQTPSNKVTEKGKYVELRCDPISGHTALYWYRQSLGQGPEFLIYFQGTGAADDSGLPNDRFFAVRPEGSVSTLKIQRTERGDSAVYLCASSFRARLAETQYFGPGTRLLVL.

This clonotype has ten or more counts. This chain links TRBV5-1 with TRBJ1-1; D is undetermined. Germline CDR1 and CDR2: SGHRS and YFSETQ. V was shortened by 4 bases and J by 1 base, with 8 bases between the two germline ends. The CDR3 totals 13 residues. The CDR3 DNA is TGCGCCAGCAGCCAGGACGGGAACACTGAAGCTTTCTTT. It is translated as CASSQDGNTEAFF.

This clonotype was detected a few times. The chain carries TRBV20-1 and TRBJ2-7, with D possibly TRBD1 on 5 matching bases. CDR1 and CDR2 from the germline V gene are DFQATT and SNEGSKA (reference sequence). The V end lost 3 bases, the J end lost 1 base, and 16 bases lay between the germline ends. The CDR3 sequence is 15 residues long. CDR3 in DNA: TGCAGTGCTAGTAGTCCAAGGGGCGTATCCTACGAGCAGTACTTC. This encodes CSASSPRGVSYEQYF.

This clonotype was recorded many times. This chain links TRBV28 with TRBJ2-5; TRBD2 is a possible D gene (5 bases). V was cut by 2 bases and J by 5 bases, with 18 bases left in between. In germline, CDR1 is MDHEN, CDR2 SYDVKM. This CDR3 has 16 residues. CDR3: CASSLRALLSGETQYF. In DNA, the CDR3 is TGTGCCAGCAGTTTAAGAGCTCTATTGTCGGGGGAGACCCAGTACTTC.

There are a few counts of this clonotype. CDR3 in amino acids: CASSLVVAVRYNEQFF. The CDR3 coding sequence is TGTGCCAGCAGCTTAGTGGTAGCGGTGAGGTACAATGAGCAGTTCTTC. V and J are TRBV13 and TRBJ2-1; TRBD2 might be the D (6 bases). The V end lost 1 base, the J end lost 4 bases, and 14 bases lay between the germline ends. The CDR3 contains 16 residues. The germline V gene encodes CDR1 PRHDT and CDR2 FYEKMQ (reference sequence).

The V and J genes are TRBV4-1 and TRBJ2-5; TRBD1 agrees at 7 bases. Germline CDR1 and CDR2: MGHRA and YSYEKL. The CDR3 is made up of 16 amino acids. V lost 0 bases and J lost 5; bases outside the gene matches: 9. The CDR3 spells CASSQDRTGARETQYF. CDR3 DNA: TGCGCCAGCAGCCAAGATCGTACAGGGGCAAGGGAGACCCAGTACTTC.

This clonotype has a handful of counts. This sequence joins TRBV6-1 and TRBJ2-7; no clear D. Per germline, CDR1 MNHNS and CDR2 SASEGT. V dropped 7 bases and J dropped 5 bases, with 21 bases sitting between them. The CDR3 runs 15 residues. CDR3 sequence (DNA): TGTGCCAGCACTACCCTTTGGGGAATGGATAACGAGCAGTACTTC. Protein: CASTTLWGMDNEQYF.

This clonotype was seen only a few times. This chain connects TRBV29-1 to TRBJ2-7, with D unresolved. The V end was cut by 7 bases, the J end by 6 bases, with 19 bases between. The germline V gene encodes CDR1 SQVTM and CDR2 ANQGSEA. The CDR3 loop spans 13 amino acids. The CDR3 nucleotides read TGCAGCGCCCGGTCACCCCCTTTCGGCGAGCAGTACTTC. The encoded protein is CSARSPPFGEQYF.

As to this clonotype: Mismatch with germline at one junction end may stem from a read error. The chain recombines TRBV20-1 with TRBJ2-1; D is tentatively TRBD1 or TRBD2 (6 bases each). Germline assignment: CDR1 DFQATT and CDR2 SNEGSKA (reference sequence). CDR3 size: 16 residues. The DNA of the CDR3 is TGCAGTGCTAGAGGAGCCCGGGGGCGGACCTACAGTGAGCAGTTCTTC. Protein: CSARGARGRTYSEQFF.